This T cell receptor (beta chain) emerged from a study of OX40 agonist ivuxolimab in advanced cancers. Blood samples were obtained at baseline, cycle 4 day 1, and cycle 7 day 1. Study-level points and caveats: Expanded clones tended on average to be more numerous among CD8+ T cells than CD4+.

Sequencing used immunoSEQ multiplex PCR; TCRdb keeps in-frame clones, though not all of them. This repertoire shows approximately 82,000 clones, 75% to 90% found once; its top ten account for about 2.3%. For this clone: No antigen is known for it. At one boundary the junction diverges from the germline segment, which might be a read error.

The V gene's germline CDR1 is SNHLY and CDR2 FYNNEI. There are 12 residues in the CDR3. The sample was CD4+ or CD8+ T cells sorted from blood, taken in a trial of the OX40 agonist ivuxolimab. This sequence originates from an adult with an advanced solid tumor such as melanoma, head and neck, liver or kidney cancer. The chain is built from TRBV2 and TRBJ1-2; tentative D call: TRBD1 (5 bases). The CDR3 protein is CASSASRGPPPF. The DNA for the CDR3 is TGTGCCAGCAGCGCGTCGCGGGGCCCGCCTCCCTTC.